This T cell receptor (beta chain) was found in a study of cytomegalovirus exposure and HLA in healthy donors. V was cut by 1 base and J by 5 bases, with 14 bases left in between. The CDR3 extends over 15 amino acids. Germline CDR1 is MGHRA and CDR2 is YSYEKL. Donors showed nominal health when sampled, although they likely had unrecorded immune exposures. Overall study results and limits: Within the data, a cluster of highly shared sequence variants was likely a sequencing artifact. Associated with HLA alleles at 0.05 false discovery rate in a later analysis were about 17,000 TCR beta sequences.

The primer mix had 60 Vbeta and 13 Jbeta primers. Clones were read by immunoSEQ multiplex PCR, and TCRdb kept only the in-frame ones, dropping some. Of around 130,000 clones listed, roughly 78% are singletons. Comments on this clone: Its antigen is not identified.

The clonotype comes from a male donor in good health and CMV-seronegative. This chain uses TRBV4-1 with TRBJ2-5, with D maybe TRBD2 (5 bases). The specimen sequenced was PBMCs. The CDR3 spells CASSQVESGGETQYF. The CDR3 DNA reads as TGCGCCAGCAGCCAAGTAGAGTCAGGCGGGGAGACCCAGTACTTC.